The entry below describes one T cell receptor beta chain. Its target is unknown. Splitting of CD4+ cells produced CD45RA+ naive and CD45RA-negative memory subsets. The CDR3 contains 17 residues. In germline, CDR1 is LNHDA, CDR2 SQIVND (reference sequence). Trimming took 0 bases from V and 0 from J, leaving 12 bases between them. The data are from a study of shared clonotypes between healthy human individuals. Study results and caveats: Around 4.7% of naive CD4 clonotypes were shared across four donors.

For every subset, genomic DNA was evenly distributed across several immunoSEQ plates. Assay: immunoSEQ multiplex PCR; the TCRdb copy retains only in-frame clones and omits some. The table lists roughly 500,000 clones, roughly 95% of them singletons. Sequences were obtained from naive CD4+ T cells sorted from blood. The subset was: CD45RA+ positively selected. This chain links TRBV19 with TRBJ2-1; TRBD2 might be the D (6 bases). This TCR was recovered from a woman aged 25 to 45 in good health. CDR3 coding DNA: TGTGCCAGTAGTATAGAGGGACTCCGGAGCTCCTACAATGAGCAGTTCTTC. Its protein product is CASSIEGLRSSYNEQFF.